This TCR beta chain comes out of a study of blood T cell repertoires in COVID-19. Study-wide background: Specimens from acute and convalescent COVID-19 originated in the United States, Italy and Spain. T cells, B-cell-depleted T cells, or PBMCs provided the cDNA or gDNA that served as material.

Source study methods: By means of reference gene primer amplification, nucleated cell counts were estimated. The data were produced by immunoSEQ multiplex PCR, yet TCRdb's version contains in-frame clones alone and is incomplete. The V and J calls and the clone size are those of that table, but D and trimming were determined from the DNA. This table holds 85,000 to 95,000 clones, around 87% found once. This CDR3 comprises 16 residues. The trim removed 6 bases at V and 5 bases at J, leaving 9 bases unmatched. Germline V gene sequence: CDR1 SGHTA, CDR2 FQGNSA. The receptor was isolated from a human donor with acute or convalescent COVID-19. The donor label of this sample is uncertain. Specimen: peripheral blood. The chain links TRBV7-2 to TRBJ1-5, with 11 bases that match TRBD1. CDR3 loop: CASSRTGTGGYQPQHF. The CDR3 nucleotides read TGTGCCAGCAGTCGAACCGGGACAGGGGGTTATCAGCCCCAGCATTTT.